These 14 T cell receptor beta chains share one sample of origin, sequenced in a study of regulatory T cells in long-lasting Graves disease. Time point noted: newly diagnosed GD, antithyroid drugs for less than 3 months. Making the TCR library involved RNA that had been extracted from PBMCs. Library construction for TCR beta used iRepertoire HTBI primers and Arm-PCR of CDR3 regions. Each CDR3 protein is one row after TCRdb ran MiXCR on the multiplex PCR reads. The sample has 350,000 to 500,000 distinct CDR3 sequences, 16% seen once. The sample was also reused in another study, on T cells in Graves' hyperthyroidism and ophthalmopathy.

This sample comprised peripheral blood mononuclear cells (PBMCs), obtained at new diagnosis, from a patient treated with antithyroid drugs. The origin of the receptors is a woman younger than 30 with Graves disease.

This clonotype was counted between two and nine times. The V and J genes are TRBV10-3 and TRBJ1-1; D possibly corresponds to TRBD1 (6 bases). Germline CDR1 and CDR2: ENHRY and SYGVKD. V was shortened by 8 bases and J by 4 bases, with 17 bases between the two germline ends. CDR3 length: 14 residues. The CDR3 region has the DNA TGTGCCATCGGGGGCCAGGGGCAGGGCACTGAAGCTTTCTTT. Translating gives CAIGGQGQGTEAFF.

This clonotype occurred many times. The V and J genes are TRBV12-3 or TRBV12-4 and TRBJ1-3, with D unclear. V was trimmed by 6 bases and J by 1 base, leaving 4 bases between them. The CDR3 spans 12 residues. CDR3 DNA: TGTGCCAGCAGACAGTCTGGAAACACCATATATTTT. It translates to CASRQSGNTIYF.

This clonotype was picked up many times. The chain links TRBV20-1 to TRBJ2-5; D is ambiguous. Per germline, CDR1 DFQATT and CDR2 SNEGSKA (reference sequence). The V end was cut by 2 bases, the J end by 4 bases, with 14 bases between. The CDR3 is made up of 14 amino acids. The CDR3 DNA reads TGCAGTGCTAGATCACGAATTGGGGTAGAGACCCAGTACTTC. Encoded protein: CSARSRIGVETQYF.

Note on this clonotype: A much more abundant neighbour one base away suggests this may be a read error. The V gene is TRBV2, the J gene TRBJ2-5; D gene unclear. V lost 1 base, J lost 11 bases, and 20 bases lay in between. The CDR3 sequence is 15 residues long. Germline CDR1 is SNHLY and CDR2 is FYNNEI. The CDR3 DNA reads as TGTGCCAGCAGTGAAGGCCCCGGCGTAATGGAAGAGCAGTACTTC. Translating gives CASSEGPGVMEEQYF.

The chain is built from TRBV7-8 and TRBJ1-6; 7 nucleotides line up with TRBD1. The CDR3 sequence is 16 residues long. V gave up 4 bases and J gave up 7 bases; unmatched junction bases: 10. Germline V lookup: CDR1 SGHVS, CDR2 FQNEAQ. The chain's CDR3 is CASSSFDREWNSPLHF. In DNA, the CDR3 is TGTGCCAGCAGCTCTTTCGACAGGGAATGGAATTCACCCCTCCACTTT.

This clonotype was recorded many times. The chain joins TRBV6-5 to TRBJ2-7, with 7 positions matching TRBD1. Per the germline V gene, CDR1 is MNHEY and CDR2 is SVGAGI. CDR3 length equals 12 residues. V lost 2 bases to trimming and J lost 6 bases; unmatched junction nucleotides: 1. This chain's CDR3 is CASSYRGLEQYF. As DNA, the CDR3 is TGTGCCAGCAGTTACAGGGGGCTCGAGCAGTACTTC.

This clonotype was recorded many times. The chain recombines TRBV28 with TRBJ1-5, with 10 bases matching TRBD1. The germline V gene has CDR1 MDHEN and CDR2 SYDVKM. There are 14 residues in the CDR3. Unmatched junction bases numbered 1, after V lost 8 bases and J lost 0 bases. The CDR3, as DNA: TGTGCCAGCCGGACAGGGGGTAGCAATCAGCCCCAGCATTTT. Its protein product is CASRTGGSNQPQHF.

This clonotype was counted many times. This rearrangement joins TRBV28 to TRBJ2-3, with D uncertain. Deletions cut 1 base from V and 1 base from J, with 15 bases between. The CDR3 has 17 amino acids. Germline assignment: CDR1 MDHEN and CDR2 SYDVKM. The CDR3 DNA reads TGTGCCAGCAGTTTATATCCGAGGACGGGCCGCACAGATACGCAGTATTTT. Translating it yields CASSLYPRTGRTDTQYF. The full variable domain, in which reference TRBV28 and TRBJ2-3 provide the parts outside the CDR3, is DVKVTQSSRYLVKRTGEKVFLECVQDMDHENMFWYRQDPGLGLRLIYFSYDVKMKEKGDIPEGYSVSREKKERFSLILESASTNQTSMYLCASSLYPRTGRTDTQYFGPGTRLTVL.

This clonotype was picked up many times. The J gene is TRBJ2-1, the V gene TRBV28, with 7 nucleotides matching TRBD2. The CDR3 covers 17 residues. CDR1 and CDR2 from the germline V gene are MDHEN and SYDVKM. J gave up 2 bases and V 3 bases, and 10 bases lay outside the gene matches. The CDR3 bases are TGTGCCAGCAGTTTGCTGGGTTCTAGCGGAGCCTACAATGAGCAGTTCTTC. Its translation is CASSLLGSSGAYNEQFF. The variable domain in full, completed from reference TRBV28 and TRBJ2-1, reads DVKVTQSSRYLVKRTGEKVFLECVQDMDHENMFWYRQDPGLGLRLIYFSYDVKMKEKGDIPEGYSVSREKKERFSLILESASTNQTSMYLCASSLLGSSGAYNEQFFGPGTRLTVL.

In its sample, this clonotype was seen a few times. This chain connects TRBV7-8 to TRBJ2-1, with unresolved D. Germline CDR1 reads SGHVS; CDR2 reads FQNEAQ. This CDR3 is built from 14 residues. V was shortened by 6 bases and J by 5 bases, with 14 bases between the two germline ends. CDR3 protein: CASSLLGNHNEQFF. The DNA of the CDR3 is TGTGCCAGCAGTTTACTTGGGAACCACAATGAGCAGTTCTTC.

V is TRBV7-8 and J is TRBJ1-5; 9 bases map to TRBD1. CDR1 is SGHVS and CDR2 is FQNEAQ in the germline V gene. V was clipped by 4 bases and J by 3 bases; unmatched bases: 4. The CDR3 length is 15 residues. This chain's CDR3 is CASSYRDRDNQPQHF. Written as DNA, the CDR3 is TGTGCCAGCAGCTATCGGGACAGGGACAATCAGCCCCAGCATTTT.

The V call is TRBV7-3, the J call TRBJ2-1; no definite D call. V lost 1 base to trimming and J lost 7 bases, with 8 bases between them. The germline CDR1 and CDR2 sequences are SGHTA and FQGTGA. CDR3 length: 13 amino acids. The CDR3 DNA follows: TGTGCCAGCAGCTTAAGTAGAAATAATGAGCAGTTCTTC. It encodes CASSLSRNNEQFF.

In DNA, the CDR3 is TGTGCCAGCAGTGAAAAGGATTGGGAGCAGTTCTTC. The encoded protein is CASSEKDWEQFF. This rearrangement joins TRBV2 to TRBJ2-1; D ambiguous. The CDR3 consists of 12 residues. Germline lookup yields CDR1 SNHLY and CDR2 FYNNEI. V dropped 2 bases and J dropped 10 bases, with 9 bases sitting between them.

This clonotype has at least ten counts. CDR3 coding DNA: TGTGCCAGCAGTTCACGGGATAGCCCAGATACGCAGTATTTT. Its protein product is CASSSRDSPDTQYF. The chain employs TRBV12-3 or TRBV12-4 and TRBJ2-3; TRBD2 might be the D (5 bases). CDR3 length: 14 residues. The V end lost 4 bases, the J end lost 4 bases, and 12 bases lay between the germline ends.